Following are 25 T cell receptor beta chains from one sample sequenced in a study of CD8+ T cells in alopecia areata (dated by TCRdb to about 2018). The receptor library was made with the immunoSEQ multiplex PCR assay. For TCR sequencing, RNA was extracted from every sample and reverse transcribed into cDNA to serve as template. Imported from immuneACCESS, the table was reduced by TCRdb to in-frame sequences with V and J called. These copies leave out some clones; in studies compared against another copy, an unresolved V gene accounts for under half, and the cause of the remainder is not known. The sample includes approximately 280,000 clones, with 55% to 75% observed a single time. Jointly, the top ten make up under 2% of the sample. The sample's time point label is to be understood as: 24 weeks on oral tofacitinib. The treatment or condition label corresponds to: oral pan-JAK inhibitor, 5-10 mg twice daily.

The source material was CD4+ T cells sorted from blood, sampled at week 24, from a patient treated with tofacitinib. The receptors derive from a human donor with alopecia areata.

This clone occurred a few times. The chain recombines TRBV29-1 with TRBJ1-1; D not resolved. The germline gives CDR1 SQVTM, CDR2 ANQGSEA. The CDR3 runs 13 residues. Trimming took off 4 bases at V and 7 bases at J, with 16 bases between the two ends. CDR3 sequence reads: CSVVLRTTNEAFF. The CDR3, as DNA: TGCAGCGTTGTGCTGAGGACTACCAATGAAGCTTTCTTT.

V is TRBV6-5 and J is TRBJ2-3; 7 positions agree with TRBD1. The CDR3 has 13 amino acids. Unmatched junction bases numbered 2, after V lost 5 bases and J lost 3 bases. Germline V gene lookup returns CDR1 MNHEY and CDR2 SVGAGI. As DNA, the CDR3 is TGTGCCAGCAGTCCGACAGGGACAGATACGCAGTATTTT. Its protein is CASSPTGTDTQYF.

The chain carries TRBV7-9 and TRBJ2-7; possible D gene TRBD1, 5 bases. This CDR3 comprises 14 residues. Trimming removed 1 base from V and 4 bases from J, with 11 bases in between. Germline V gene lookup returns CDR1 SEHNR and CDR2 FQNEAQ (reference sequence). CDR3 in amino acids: CASSLVGAGYEQYF. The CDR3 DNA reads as TGTGCCAGCAGCTTAGTAGGGGCCGGGTACGAGCAGTACTTC.

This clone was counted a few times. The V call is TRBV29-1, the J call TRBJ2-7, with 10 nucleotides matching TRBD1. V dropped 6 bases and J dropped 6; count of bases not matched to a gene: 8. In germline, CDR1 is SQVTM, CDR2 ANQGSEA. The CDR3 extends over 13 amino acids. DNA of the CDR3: TGCAGCGTGAATGGACAGGGGGTTGCCGAGCAGTACTTC. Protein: CSVNGQGVAEQYF.

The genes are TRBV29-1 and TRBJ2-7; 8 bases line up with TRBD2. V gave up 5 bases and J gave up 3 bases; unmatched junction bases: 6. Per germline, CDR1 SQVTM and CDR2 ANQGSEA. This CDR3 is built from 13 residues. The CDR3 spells CSVSTGGIYEQYF. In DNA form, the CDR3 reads TGCAGCGTTTCCACGGGGGGGATCTACGAGCAGTACTTC.

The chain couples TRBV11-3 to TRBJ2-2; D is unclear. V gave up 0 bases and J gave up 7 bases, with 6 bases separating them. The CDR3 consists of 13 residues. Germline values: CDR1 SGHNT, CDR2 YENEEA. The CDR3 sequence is CASSLERFGELFF. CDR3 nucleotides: TGTGCCAGCAGCTTAGAGAGATTCGGGGAGCTGTTTTTT.

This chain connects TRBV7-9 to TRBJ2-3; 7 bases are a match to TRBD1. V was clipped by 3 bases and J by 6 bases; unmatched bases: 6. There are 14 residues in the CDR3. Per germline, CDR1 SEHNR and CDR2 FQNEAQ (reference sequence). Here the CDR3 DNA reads TGTGCCAGCAGCTTCGGCATAGGGGGCGATACGCAGTATTTT. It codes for CASSFGIGGDTQYF. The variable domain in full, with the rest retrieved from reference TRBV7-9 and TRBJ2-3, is DTGVSQNPRHKITKRGQNVTFRCDPISEHNRLYWYRQTLGQGPEFLTYFQNEAQLEKSRLLSDRFSAERPKGSFSTLEIQRTEQGDSAMYLCASSFGIGGDTQYFGPGTRLTVL.

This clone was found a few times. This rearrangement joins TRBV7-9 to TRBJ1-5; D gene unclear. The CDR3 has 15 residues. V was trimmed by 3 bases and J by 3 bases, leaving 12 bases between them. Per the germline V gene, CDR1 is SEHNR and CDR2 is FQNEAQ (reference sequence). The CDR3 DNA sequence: TGTGCCAGCAGCTTCACCGGGGTCCTCAATCAGCCCCAGCATTTT. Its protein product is CASSFTGVLNQPQHF.

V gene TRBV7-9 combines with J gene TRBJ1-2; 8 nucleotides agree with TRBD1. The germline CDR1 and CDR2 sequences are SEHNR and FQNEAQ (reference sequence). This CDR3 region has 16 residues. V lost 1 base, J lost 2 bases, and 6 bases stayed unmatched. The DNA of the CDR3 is TGTGCCAGCAGCTTAGGCGGACAGGGAGCCAACTATGGCTACACCTTC. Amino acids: CASSLGGQGANYGYTF. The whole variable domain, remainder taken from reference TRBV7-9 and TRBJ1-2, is DTGVSQNPRHKITKRGQNVTFRCDPISEHNRLYWYRQTLGQGPEFLTYFQNEAQLEKSRLLSDRFSAERPKGSFSTLEIQRTEQGDSAMYLCASSLGGQGANYGYTFGSGTRLTVV.

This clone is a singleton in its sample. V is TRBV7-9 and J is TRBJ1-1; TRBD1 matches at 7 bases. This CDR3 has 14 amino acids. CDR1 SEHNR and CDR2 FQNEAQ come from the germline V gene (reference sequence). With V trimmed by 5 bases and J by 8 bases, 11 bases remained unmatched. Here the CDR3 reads CASSPTRGQREAFF. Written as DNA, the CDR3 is TGTGCCAGCAGCCCCACAAGGGGACAGAGAGAAGCTTTCTTT.

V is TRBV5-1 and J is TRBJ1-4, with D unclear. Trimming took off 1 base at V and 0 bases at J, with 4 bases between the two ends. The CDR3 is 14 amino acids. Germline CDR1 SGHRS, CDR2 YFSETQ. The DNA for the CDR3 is TGCGCCAGCAGCTTGACAGCAACTAATGAAAAACTGTTTTTT. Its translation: CASSLTATNEKLFF.

The CDR3, as DNA: TGCAGCGTTACACAGGGTCCTGAAGCTTTCTTT. Translating gives CSVTQGPEAFF. This chain connects TRBV29-1 to TRBJ1-1; a possible D gene is TRBD1 (6 bases). V lost 5 bases and J 6 bases, leaving 10 bases between the germline ends. Germline lookup yields CDR1 SQVTM and CDR2 ANQGSEA. There are 11 residues in the CDR3.

For the CDR3, the DNA is TGCGCCAGCAGCTTTAGCGGGACTAGCACAGATACGCAGTATTTT. Translating it yields CASSFSGTSTDTQYF. The chain uses TRBV5-1 and TRBJ2-3, with 8 bases fitting TRBD2. CDR3 length: 15 residues. With V trimmed by 2 bases and J by 0 bases, 2 bases remained unmatched. Germline CDR1 SGHRS, CDR2 YFSETQ.

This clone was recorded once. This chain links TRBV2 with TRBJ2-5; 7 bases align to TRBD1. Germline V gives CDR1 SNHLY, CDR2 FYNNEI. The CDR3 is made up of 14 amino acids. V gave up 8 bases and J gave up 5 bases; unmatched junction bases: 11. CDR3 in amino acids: CASRADRVWETQYF. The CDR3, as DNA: TGTGCCAGCCGGGCAGACAGGGTGTGGGAGACCCAGTACTTC.

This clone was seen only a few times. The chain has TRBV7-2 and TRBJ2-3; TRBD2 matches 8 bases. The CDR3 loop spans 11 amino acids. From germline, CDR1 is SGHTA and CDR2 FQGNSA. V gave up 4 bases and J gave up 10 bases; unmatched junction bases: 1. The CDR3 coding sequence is TGTGCCAGCAGCTCGGGACTAGCGCAGTATTTT. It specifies CASSSGLAQYF. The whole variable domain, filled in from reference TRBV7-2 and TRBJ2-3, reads GAGVSQSPSNKVTEKGKDVELRCDPISGHTALYWYRQSLGQGLEFLIYFQGNSAPDKSGLPSDRFSAERTGGSVSTLTIQRTQQEDSAVYLCASSSGLAQYFGPGTRLTVL.

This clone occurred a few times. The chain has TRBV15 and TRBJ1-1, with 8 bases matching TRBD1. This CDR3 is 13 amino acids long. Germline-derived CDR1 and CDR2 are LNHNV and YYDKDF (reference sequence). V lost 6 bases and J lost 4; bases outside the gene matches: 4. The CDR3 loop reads CATRITGGTEAFF. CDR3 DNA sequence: TGTGCCACCAGGATAACAGGGGGCACTGAAGCTTTCTTT.

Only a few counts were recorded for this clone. CDR3 nucleotide sequence: TGCGCCAGCAGTCAGGGGTCTAGCAATCAGCCCCAGCATTTT. Its protein product is CASSQGSSNQPQHF. The chain carries TRBV23-1 and TRBJ1-5; D is undetermined. TRBV23-1 is an open reading frame, and its role is uncertain. The CDR3 runs 14 residues. Trimming stripped 3 bases from V and 0 bases from J, with 6 bases between.

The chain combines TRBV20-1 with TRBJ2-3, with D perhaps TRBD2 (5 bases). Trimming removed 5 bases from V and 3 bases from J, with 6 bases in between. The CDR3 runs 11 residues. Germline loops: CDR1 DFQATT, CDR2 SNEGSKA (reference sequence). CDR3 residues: CSAGLTDTQYF. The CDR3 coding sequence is TGCAGTGCTGGACTGACAGATACGCAGTATTTT.

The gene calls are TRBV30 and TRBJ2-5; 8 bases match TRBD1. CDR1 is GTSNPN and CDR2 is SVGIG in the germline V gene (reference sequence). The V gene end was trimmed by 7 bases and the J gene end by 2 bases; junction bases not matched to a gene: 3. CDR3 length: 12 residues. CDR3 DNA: TGTGCCTTCAGGGGGCGGCAAGAGACCCAGTACTTC. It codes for CAFRGRQETQYF.

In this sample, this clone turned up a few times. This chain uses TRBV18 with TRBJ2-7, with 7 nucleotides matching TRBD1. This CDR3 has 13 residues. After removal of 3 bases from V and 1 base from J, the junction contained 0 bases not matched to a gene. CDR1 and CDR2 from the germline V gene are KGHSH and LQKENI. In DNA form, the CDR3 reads TGTGCCAGCTCACCGGGACAGTCCTACGAGCAGTACTTC. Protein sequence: CASSPGQSYEQYF.

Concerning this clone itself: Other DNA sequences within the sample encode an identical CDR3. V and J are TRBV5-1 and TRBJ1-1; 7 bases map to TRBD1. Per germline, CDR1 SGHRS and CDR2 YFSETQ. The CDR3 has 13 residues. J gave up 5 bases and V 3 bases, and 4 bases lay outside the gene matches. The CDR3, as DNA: TGCGCCAGCAGCTCCGACAGGGATACTGAAGCTTTCTTT. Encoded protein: CASSSDRDTEAFF.

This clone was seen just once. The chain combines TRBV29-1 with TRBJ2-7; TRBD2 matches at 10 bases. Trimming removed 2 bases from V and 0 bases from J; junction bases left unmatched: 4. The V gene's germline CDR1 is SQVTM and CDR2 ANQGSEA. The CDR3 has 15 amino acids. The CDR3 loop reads CSVESLAGTSYEQYF. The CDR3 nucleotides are TGCAGCGTTGAATCACTAGCGGGGACCTCCTACGAGCAGTACTTC.

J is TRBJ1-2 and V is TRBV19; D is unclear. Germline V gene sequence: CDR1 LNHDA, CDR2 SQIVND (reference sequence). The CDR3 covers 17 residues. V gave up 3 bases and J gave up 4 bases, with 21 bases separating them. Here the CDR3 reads CASSIQRPPRDFYGYTF. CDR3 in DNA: TGTGCCAGTAGTATCCAGCGCCCCCCGAGAGATTTCTATGGCTACACCTTC.

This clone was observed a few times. CDR3 residues: CASSNPGPTSLDEQFF. In DNA, the CDR3 is TGTGCCAGCAGCAATCCGGGACCAACCTCTTTGGATGAGCAGTTCTTC. V usage is TRBV5-4 and J usage is TRBJ2-1; TRBD1 or TRBD2 may be the D gene (5 bases each). This CDR3 contains 16 residues. Trimming stripped 4 bases from V and 8 bases from J, with 22 bases between. Germline-derived CDR1 and CDR2 are SGHNT and YYREEE (reference sequence).

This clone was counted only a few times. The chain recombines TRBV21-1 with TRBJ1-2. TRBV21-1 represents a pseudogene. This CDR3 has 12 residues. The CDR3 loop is CASSKDLNGYTF. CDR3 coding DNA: TGTGCCAGCAGCAAAGATCTCAACGGCTACACCTTC.